Presented here are 25 T cell receptor beta chains from one specimen sequenced in a study of OX40 agonist ivuxolimab in advanced cancers. The repertoire was sequenced with immunoSEQ multiplex PCR; TCRdb's copy has only in-frame clones and lacks some. The table shows 70,000 or so clones, with roughly 89% occurring only once. The sequenced sample was CD4+ or CD8+ T cells sorted from blood, obtained in a trial of the OX40 agonist ivuxolimab. The receptors here all came from an adult with an advanced solid tumor such as melanoma, head and neck, liver or kidney cancer.

This chain joins TRBV6-5 and TRBJ2-3; 7 nucleotides match TRBD1. This CDR3 spans 15 amino acids. Germline CDR1 and CDR2: MNHEY and SVGAGI. V shed 2 bases, J shed 4 bases, and the junction held 6 bases outside the gene matches. The CDR3 region is CASSYDRVSADTQYF. The CDR3 coding sequence is TGTGCCAGCAGTTACGACAGGGTCTCAGCAGATACGCAGTATTTT.

The chain couples TRBV7-9 to TRBJ2-6; tentative D call: TRBD1 (5 bases). Looked up from germline, CDR1 is SEHNR and CDR2 is FQNEAQ (reference sequence). The CDR3 is made up of 15 amino acids. V was clipped by 4 bases and J by 1 base, with 8 bases between them. CDR3 loop: CASSSPGSGANVLTF. In DNA form, the CDR3 reads TGTGCCAGCAGCTCGCCAGGGTCTGGGGCCAACGTCCTGACTTTC.

J is TRBJ1-4 and V is TRBV7-3, with 7 positions matching TRBD1. The CDR3 contains 15 residues. V shed 5 bases, J shed 0 bases, and the junction held 3 bases outside the gene matches. CDR1 and CDR2 (germline): SGHTA, FQGTGA. The CDR3 loop reads CASSPQGATNEKLFF. In DNA, the CDR3 is TGTGCCAGCAGCCCCCAGGGGGCAACTAATGAAAAACTGTTTTTT.

The J gene is TRBJ2-2, the V gene TRBV5-8; TRBD2 agrees at 8 bases. Germline CDR1 is SGHTS and CDR2 is YDEGEE. CDR3 length: 17 amino acids. V was pared by 4 bases and J by 3 bases, with 11 bases of the junction left unmatched. In DNA form, the CDR3 reads TGTGCCAGCAGCCGCCCCTTAGCGGGATCCGACACCGGGGAGCTGTTTTTT. Encoded protein: CASSRPLAGSDTGELFF.

In its sample, this clone was seen once. V and J are TRBV5-1 and TRBJ2-3, with TRBD2 as a possible D gene (5 bases). This CDR3 comprises 14 residues. Trimming cost V 1 base and J 7 bases, with 13 bases left between them. From germline, CDR1 is SGHRS and CDR2 YFSETQ. The CDR3 here is CASSLPPGKNTQYF. The CDR3 DNA is TGCGCCAGCAGCTTGCCCCCGGGGAAAAATACGCAGTATTTT.

The CDR3 region has the DNA TGTGCCAGCAGCTCACTAGCGGGAGGGACCGGGGAGCTGTTTTTT. It is translated as CASSSLAGGTGELFF. The chain couples TRBV7-3 to TRBJ2-2; 13 nucleotides line up with TRBD2. CDR1 and CDR2 (germline): SGHTA, FQGTGA. The CDR3 is 15 residues long. V lost 4 bases and J lost 5; bases outside the gene matches: 1.

This sequence joins TRBV4-1 and TRBJ1-4, with D possibly being TRBD1 (6 bases). Germline V gene data show CDR1 as MGHRA and CDR2 as YSYEKL. The CDR3 has 15 amino acids. V was shortened by 4 bases and J by 7 bases, with 16 bases between the two germline ends. The CDR3 nucleotides are TGCGCCAGCAGCCTAGAGGGGGGACGTGCTGAAAAACTGTTTTTT. It codes for CASSLEGGRAEKLFF.

The J gene is TRBJ2-1, the V gene TRBV29-1, with a weak D call TRBD1 (5 bases). Germline V lookup: CDR1 SQVTM, CDR2 ANQGSEA. V lost 1 base, J lost 8 bases, and 12 bases lay in between. The CDR3 has 13 residues. This chain's CDR3 is CSVEVQGKYEQFF. Written as DNA, the CDR3 is TGCAGCGTTGAAGTCCAGGGAAAATATGAGCAGTTCTTC.

The J gene is TRBJ1-5, the V gene TRBV7-8; D not certain. Trimming stripped 5 bases from V and 3 bases from J, with 17 bases between. The length of the CDR3 is 16 residues. CDR1 and CDR2 from the germline V gene are SGHVS and FQNEAQ. The DNA of the CDR3 is TGTGCCAGCAGCGTGTCCGGGCTCCCCTCCAATCAGCCCCAGCATTTT. Translating it yields CASSVSGLPSNQPQHF.

This clone was picked up a small number of times. The chain couples TRBV7-2 to TRBJ1-5; D not certain. This CDR3 is built from 14 residues. CDR1 and CDR2 (germline): SGHTA, FQGNSA. V was trimmed by 2 bases and J by 4 bases, leaving 9 bases between them. This CDR3 is CASSLWDPNQPQHF. For the CDR3, the DNA is TGTGCCAGCAGCTTATGGGATCCGAATCAGCCCCAGCATTTT.

J is TRBJ2-1 and V is TRBV2; 7 nucleotides line up with TRBD1. CDR1 SNHLY and CDR2 FYNNEI come from the germline V gene. The CDR3 covers 18 residues. J lost 3 bases, V lost 6 bases, and 17 bases had no gene match. The CDR3 here is CASRGLGGDAKFYNEQFF. As DNA, the CDR3 is TGTGCCAGCAGGGGTCTAGGGGGCGACGCCAAATTCTACAATGAGCAGTTCTTC.

V is TRBV14 and J is TRBJ1-3; no reliable D call. Trimming removed 3 bases from V and 4 bases from J, with 7 bases in between. Germline V CDR1 and CDR2: SGHDN, FVKESK. The CDR3 runs to 13 residues. CDR3 DNA: TGTGCCAGCAGCCACCTCCAAGGAAACACCATATATTTT. The encoded protein is CASSHLQGNTIYF.

V and J are TRBV7-3 and TRBJ2-3; 8 bases map to TRBD1. Per germline, CDR1 SGHTA and CDR2 FQGTGA. This CDR3 is 14 amino acids long. V was pared by 3 bases and J by 5 bases, with 4 bases of the junction left unmatched. CDR3 sequence: CASSFDRGRDTQYF. The CDR3 nucleotides read TGTGCCAGCAGCTTTGACAGGGGAAGAGATACGCAGTATTTT. Combining the CDR3 with reference TRBV7-3 and TRBJ2-3 gives the whole variable domain GAGVSQTPSNKVTEKGKYVELRCDPISGHTALYWYRQSLGQGPEFLIYFQGTGAADDSGLPNDRFFAVRPEGSVSTLKIQRTERGDSAVYLCASSFDRGRDTQYFGPGTRLTVL.

As concerns this clone: Other DNA sequences in this specimen translate into the identical CDR3. J is TRBJ2-7 and V is TRBV9; tentative D call: TRBD2 (6 bases). The CDR3 length is 13 residues. Germline CDR1 is SGDLS and CDR2 is YYNGEE. Trimming left V 0 bases short and J 5 bases short, with 9 bases between. The CDR3 here is CASSVGPGDEQYF. For the CDR3, the DNA is TGTGCCAGCAGCGTAGGGCCGGGGGACGAGCAGTACTTC.

The rearrangement links TRBV5-8 to TRBJ1-5, with a tentative D call TRBD1 (6 bases). Trimming removed 1 base at V and 5 bases at J, with 13 bases between. Germline CDR1 reads SGHTS; CDR2 reads YDEGEE. The length of the CDR3 is 15 residues. For the CDR3, the DNA is TGTGCCAGCAGCTTGAGTATCAGGGGTGATCAGCCCCAGCATTTT. It encodes CASSLSIRGDQPQHF.

The V and J genes are TRBV11-1 and TRBJ2-7; D gene ambiguous. Trimming removed 2 bases from V and 5 bases from J, with 13 bases in between. This CDR3 spans 14 amino acids. Germline assignment: CDR1 SGHAT and CDR2 FQDESV (reference sequence). CDR3: CASSLNLVRNEQYF. The CDR3 DNA sequence: TGTGCCAGCAGCTTAAATCTGGTCCGGAACGAGCAGTACTTC. The full variable domain, rest sourced from reference TRBV11-1 and TRBJ2-7, is EAEVAQSPRYKITEKSQAVAFWCDPISGHATLYWYRQILGQGPELLVQFQDESVVDDSQLPKDRFSAERLKGVDSTLKIQPAELGDSAMYLCASSLNLVRNEQYFGPGTRLTVT.

The J gene is TRBJ1-2, the V gene TRBV2; tentative D call: TRBD1 (5 bases). Germline V gives CDR1 SNHLY, CDR2 FYNNEI. The CDR3 has 13 residues. Trimming cost V 8 bases and J 4 bases, with 14 bases left between them. The CDR3 here is CASYRSGGYGYTF. The CDR3 nucleotides read TGTGCCAGCTACAGGTCCGGGGGCTATGGCTACACCTTC.

The V call is TRBV27, the J call TRBJ2-4; the D is unclear. Germline assignment: CDR1 MNHEY and CDR2 SMNVEV (reference sequence). The CDR3 totals 14 residues. V shed 3 bases and J shed 7 bases, with 13 bases lying between them. The CDR3 region has the DNA TGTGCCAGCAGTTTGACGGCCCGAGTGAACATTCAGTACTTC. Translation gives CASSLTARVNIQYF.

The gene calls are TRBV6-1 and TRBJ2-6; D assignment may be TRBD1 or TRBD2 (6 bases each). Germline assignment: CDR1 MNHNS and CDR2 SASEGT. CDR3 length: 15 amino acids. Trimming took 4 bases from V and 2 from J, leaving 9 bases between them. The CDR3 coding sequence is TGTGCCAGCAGTGGTAGGGGGGCTGGGGCCAACGTCCTGACTTTC. The encoded protein is CASSGRGAGANVLTF.

V and J are TRBV19 and TRBJ2-5, with TRBD1 matching 8 bases. This CDR3 comprises 14 residues. The germline CDR1 and CDR2 sequences are LNHDA and SQIVND (reference sequence). J gave up 2 bases and V 5 bases, and 4 bases lay outside the gene matches. CDR3 region: CASSEWTGQETQYF. CDR3 coding DNA: TGTGCCAGTAGTGAATGGACAGGGCAAGAGACCCAGTACTTC.

As to this clone: The sample has other DNA sequences that encode this CDR3 too. The chain carries TRBV11-1 and TRBJ2-7; D is perhaps TRBD2 (5 bases). Trimming took 5 bases from V and 3 from J, leaving 8 bases between them. The CDR3 covers 12 residues. Germline lookup yields CDR1 SGHAT and CDR2 FQDESV (reference sequence). The CDR3 region is CASSPRGYEQYF. For the CDR3, the DNA is TGTGCCAGCAGCCCCCGGGGCTACGAGCAGTACTTC.

V usage is TRBV11-2 and J usage is TRBJ1-5, with D unresolved. The CDR3 totals 15 residues. The V end was cut by 6 bases, the J end by 1 base, with 13 bases between. The germline gives CDR1 SGHAT, CDR2 FQNNGV. This CDR3 is CASSSRGGSNQPQHF. The CDR3 nucleotides are TGTGCCAGCAGTTCCCGGGGTGGCAGCAATCAGCCCCAGCATTTT.

This clone has a handful of counts. This chain connects TRBV7-9 to TRBJ1-2, with a possible D match to TRBD1 (5 bases). CDR3 length: 13 amino acids. Germline V gives CDR1 SEHNR, CDR2 FQNEAQ (reference sequence). Deletions cut 1 base from V and 6 bases from J, with 9 bases between. DNA for the CDR3: TGTGCCAGCAGCTTAGGGGGGATGAATGGCTACACCTTC. Its translation: CASSLGGMNGYTF.

This clone showed up just once. The chain joins TRBV30 to TRBJ1-2; no clear D gene. Germline V lookup: CDR1 GTSNPN, CDR2 SVGIG (reference sequence). This CDR3 region has 12 residues. V was cut by 0 bases and J by 5 bases, with 7 bases left in between. The CDR3 sequence is CAWSVRAYGYTF. The CDR3 nucleotides read TGTGCCTGGAGTGTTAGGGCTTATGGCTACACCTTC.

The gene calls are TRBV15 and TRBJ1-2; no reliable D call. Germline CDR1 reads LNHNV; CDR2 reads YYDKDF (reference sequence). CDR3 size: 14 residues. Trimming shortened V by 5 bases and J by 4 bases, and 14 bases separated the two germline ends. CDR3 loop: CATSGCGKTYGYTF. The CDR3 bases are TGTGCCACCAGCGGGTGTGGAAAGACCTATGGCTACACCTTC.